Each of the 28 T cell receptor beta chains below was sequenced from the same sample in a study of blood T cells in healthy people across ages (dated by TCRdb to the mid-2010s). The method was 5' RACE. Instrument used: Illumina HiSeq 2500. The second PCR ran for roughly 7 to 12 cycles and used a J-beta primer mix along with a sample-barcoded 5' primer. TCRdb took the public reads, trimmed them with fastp at Q25, ran MiXCR for clone calling and kept in-frame beta chains. Every entry covers one CDR3 protein and lists the most common genes and DNA from its rows. The sample yields roughly 640,000 distinct CDR3 sequences; less than 35% were counted once. 15% to 17% of the sample rests with the top ten. Sequencing used blood. These TCRs come from a woman of 80 years or more in good health.

This clonotype was seen many times. The chain uses TRBV27 and TRBJ1-1, with D possibly matching TRBD1 (6 bases). In germline, CDR1 is MNHEY, CDR2 SMNVEV (reference sequence). Trimming removed 0 bases from V and 0 bases from J, with 14 bases in between. This CDR3 comprises 17 residues. CDR3 nucleotide sequence: TGTGCCAGCAGTTTATCGAGTTGGGGGCGGATGAACACTGAAGCTTTCTTT. It is translated as CASSLSSWGRMNTEAFF.

This clonotype was recorded at least ten times. V gene TRBV9 combines with J gene TRBJ2-7; D is ambiguous. The CDR3 has 13 amino acids. Between the trimmed V and J ends, which lost 0 bases and 7 bases, there was a span of 11 bases. Germline CDR1 reads SGDLS; CDR2 reads YYNGEE. CDR3 nucleotides: TGTGCCAGCAGCGTAGTTCCCTTGGGGGAGCAGTACTTC. Translated, it gives CASSVVPLGEQYF.

As regards this clonotype: A much larger clone is a single base away; this may be a read error. The chain uses TRBV27 and TRBJ2-1, with D perhaps matching TRBD1 or TRBD2 (5 bases each). This CDR3 is built from 14 residues. CDR1 MNHEY and CDR2 SMNVEV come from the germline V gene (reference sequence). The V gene lost 5 bases and the J gene lost 10 bases, with 18 bases spanning the gap. The CDR3 bases are TGTGCCAGCAGTCGCGCTTCAGAGGGGTACGAGCAGTTCTTC. Amino acids: CASSRASEGYEQFF.

With regard to this clonotype: At one end, the junction sequence differs from germline, possibly due to a read error. In nucleotides, the CDR3 is TGTGCCAGCAGATTAGGACAGGGGGCTTTCGGGGCCAACGTCCTGACTTTC. Its protein product is CASRLGQGAFGANVLTF. The V and J genes are TRBV7-2 and TRBJ2-6, with TRBD1 matching over 11 bases. The CDR3 has 17 residues. Germline V gene data show CDR1 as SGHTA and CDR2 as FQGNSA.

This clonotype has a handful of counts. The chain links TRBV12-3 or TRBV12-4 to TRBJ1-4; 7 positions agree with TRBD1. The V segment lost 2 bases and the J segment 5 bases; nucleotides outside the gene matches: 2. This CDR3 is 14 amino acids long. The CDR3 nucleotides read TGTGCCAGCAGTTTAAGGGACAGAAATGAAAAACTGTTTTTT. Its protein is CASSLRDRNEKLFF.

There are many counts of this clonotype. The gene calls are TRBV7-3 and TRBJ2-3, with 7 bases identical to TRBD1. This CDR3 has 15 amino acids. Germline values: CDR1 SGHTA, CDR2 FQGTGA. The V gene end was trimmed by 5 bases and the J gene end by 2 bases; junction bases not matched to a gene: 7. CDR3 DNA sequence: TGTGCCAGCAGCCCTTTGACAGGGAACACAGATACGCAGTATTTT. This gives the protein CASSPLTGNTDTQYF.

This clonotype was detected many times. This chain uses TRBV5-6 with TRBJ1-4; D not resolved. Looked up from germline, CDR1 is SGHDT and CDR2 is YYEEEE. Trimming stripped 2 bases from V and 7 bases from J, with 12 bases between. The CDR3 is 14 amino acids. The CDR3 nucleotides read TGTGCCAGCAGCTTATGGGGTTTGGGTGAAAAACTGTTTTTT. This encodes CASSLWGLGEKLFF.

On this clonotype: A much larger clonotype is one base distant, so this may be a read error. The chain carries TRBV28 and TRBJ2-5; possibly TRBD1 or TRBD2 for D (6 bases each). Germline CDR1 and CDR2: MDHEN and SYDVKM. The CDR3 length is 14 residues. The V and J ends lost 6 bases and 5 bases respectively, with 16 bases between them. The CDR3 bases are TGTGCCAGCAGGTTACGGGGGCCCACGGAGACCCAGTACTTC. This sequence encodes CASRLRGPTETQYF. Full variable domain (rest looked up from reference TRBV28 and TRBJ2-5): DVKVTQSSRYLVKRTGEKVFLECVQDMDHENMFWYRQDPGLGLRLIYFSYDVKMKEKGDIPEGYSVSREKKERFSLILESASTNQTSMYLCASRLRGPTETQYFGPGTRLLVL.

This clonotype came up once. This may be a read error: a much more frequent sequence differs by one nucleotide. The CDR3 DNA follows: TGTGCCAGCAGCGCGGACTGGAACTCCTACAATGAGCAGTACTTC. Residues: CASSADWNSYNEQYF. The V call is TRBV6-5, the J call TRBJ2-1; weak D call: TRBD2 (5 bases). The J call is in doubt because the DNA end fits TRBJ2-7 better. Germline V CDR1 and CDR2: MNHEY, SVGAGI. CDR3 length equals 15 residues.

This clonotype was found many times. The J gene is TRBJ2-5, the V gene TRBV29-1; D gene ambiguous. V dropped 8 bases and J dropped 5 bases, with 12 bases sitting between them. The CDR3 extends over 11 amino acids. The germline gives CDR1 SQVTM, CDR2 ANQGSEA. The CDR3 DNA reads as TGCAGCCCTACAGCCGGGGAGACCCAGTACTTC. Its translation: CSPTAGETQYF.

This clonotype occurred many times. This chain joins TRBV7-2 and TRBJ2-4; D ambiguous. The V gene's germline CDR1 is SGHTA and CDR2 FQGNSA. The CDR3 extends over 16 amino acids. The V gene lost 5 bases and the J gene lost 0 bases, with 14 bases spanning the gap. The CDR3 nucleotides read TGTGCCAGCAGCCCCCAGTCTAGTATAGCCAAAAACATTCAGTACTTC. Its protein product is CASSPQSSIAKNIQYF.

This clonotype was recorded at least ten times. The genes are TRBV7-9 and TRBJ2-1; D possibly corresponds to TRBD1 (5 bases). The V gene's germline CDR1 is SEHNR and CDR2 FQNEAQ (reference sequence). The CDR3 runs 14 residues. V lost 1 base and J 8 bases, leaving 12 bases between the germline ends. CDR3: CASSLGGRAHEQFF. CDR3 nucleotide sequence: TGTGCCAGCAGCTTAGGAGGCAGGGCTCATGAGCAGTTCTTC.

This clonotype was seen ten or more times. The rearrangement links TRBV2 to TRBJ2-7; TRBD1 matches at 7 bases. The germline CDR1 and CDR2 sequences are SNHLY and FYNNEI. The CDR3 consists of 15 residues. V was pared by 6 bases and J by 3 bases, with 11 bases of the junction left unmatched. CDR3 amino acids: CASSKPGTADYEQYF. The CDR3 region has the DNA TGTGCCAGCAGCAAGCCTGGGACAGCCGACTACGAGCAGTACTTC.

This clonotype was detected many times. J is TRBJ2-7 and V is TRBV30; 9 nucleotides align to TRBD1. The CDR3 totals 15 residues. Germline CDR1 GTSNPN, CDR2 SVGIG (reference sequence). Losses at the gene ends were 3 bases for V and 4 bases for J; bases not matched to a gene: 10. The CDR3 DNA follows: TGTGCCTGGAGGGGGAACAGGGGGCGAATTTACGAGCAGTACTTC. It translates to CAWRGNRGRIYEQYF.

This clonotype was seen more than once but under ten times. The genes are TRBV10-3 and TRBJ1-1, with no clear D. Germline assignment: CDR1 ENHRY and CDR2 SYGVKD. The CDR3 runs 12 residues. The V end was cut by 2 bases, the J end by 4 bases, with 5 bases between. This CDR3 is CAISETTTEAFF. The DNA of the CDR3 is TGTGCCATCAGTGAGACAACCACTGAAGCTTTCTTT.

The CDR3 is CASSPQKGNSPLHF. In nucleotides, the CDR3 is TGTGCCAGCTCACCACAGAAGGGGAATTCACCCCTCCACTTT. The rearrangement joins TRBV18 to TRBJ1-6; D might be TRBD1 (5 bases). This CDR3 contains 14 residues. Germline CDR1 and CDR2: KGHSH and LQKENI. Deletions cut 1 base from V and 7 bases from J, with 8 bases between.

The table lists this clonotype with many counts. This chain connects TRBV29-1 to TRBJ2-7; the D is unclear. The CDR3 totals 14 residues. Germline loops: CDR1 SQVTM, CDR2 ANQGSEA. The V gene lost 6 bases and the J gene lost 7 bases, with 22 bases spanning the gap. CDR3: CSVEPTTRGGEQYF. CDR3 bases: TGCAGCGTGGAACCCACAACACGAGGTGGGGAGCAGTACTTC.

In this sample, this clonotype turned up many times. The gene calls are TRBV20-1 and TRBJ1-1; a weak D match, TRBD1 (5 bases). The CDR3 has 12 amino acids. Trimming removed 3 bases at V and 0 bases at J, with 5 bases between. From germline, CDR1 is DFQATT and CDR2 SNEGSKA (reference sequence). For the CDR3, the DNA is TGCAGTGCTAGCAGGGTGAACACTGAAGCTTTCTTT. Its protein is CSASRVNTEAFF.

The V gene is TRBV20-1, the J gene TRBJ1-2; tentative D call: TRBD1 (6 bases). V lost 0 bases and J 4 bases, leaving 15 bases between the germline ends. Germline V gene sequence: CDR1 DFQATT, CDR2 SNEGSKA (reference sequence). The length of the CDR3 is 15 residues. The CDR3 DNA follows: TGCAGTGCTAGAGATAGTACAGGGACGATCTATGGCTACACCTTC. This codes for CSARDSTGTIYGYTF.

This clonotype occurred a few times. The rearrangement uses TRBV28 and TRBJ2-2; TRBD1 is a possible D gene (5 bases). The CDR3 has 13 residues. Germline V CDR1 and CDR2: MDHEN, SYDVKM. V lost 8 bases, J lost 4 bases, and 11 bases lay in between. CDR3 nucleotide sequence: TGTGCCAGCTTAAGACAGACCACCGGGGAGCTGTTTTTT. Translated: CASLRQTTGELFF.

With respect to this clonotype: This may stem from a read error, because a much larger clone lies one nucleotide away. V and J are TRBV5-4 and TRBJ1-2; no definite D call. Per the germline V gene, CDR1 is SGHNT and CDR2 is YYREEE (reference sequence). The CDR3 has 15 residues. The CDR3 DNA sequence: TGTGCCAGCAGCTTGGGGAGGTCAACTAACTATGGCTACGCCTTC. As protein: CASSLGRSTNYGYAF.

This clonotype was recorded many times. The chain employs TRBV5-1 and TRBJ1-2; D is undetermined. CDR3 length equals 14 residues. The V and J ends lost 0 bases and 8 bases respectively, with 14 bases between them. Germline lookup yields CDR1 SGHRS and CDR2 YFSETQ. The CDR3, as DNA: TGCGCCAGCAGCTTGGAACAGCCCTCTAGAGGCTACACCTTC. This gives the protein CASSLEQPSRGYTF.

This clonotype was recorded at least ten times. The CDR3 nucleotides read TGCGCCAGCAGCTCGGGACAGGGCAATCAGCCCCAGCATTTT. It specifies CASSSGQGNQPQHF. The V and J genes are TRBV5-1 and TRBJ1-5; TRBD1 matches 8 bases. The CDR3 consists of 14 residues. Germline assignment: CDR1 SGHRS and CDR2 YFSETQ. The ends lost 3 bases at V and 2 bases at J; junction bases unmatched: 1.

Details on this clonotype: A much larger clone is a single base away; this may be a read error. The V gene is TRBV4-3, the J gene TRBJ1-2; D gene ambiguous. The CDR3 contains 15 residues. Germline V gives CDR1 LGHNA, CDR2 YSLEER. V gave up 4 bases and J gave up 2 bases, with 14 bases separating them. CDR3 coding DNA: TGCGCCAGCAGCCTAGAGGTACAGTTCAACTATGGCTACACCTTC. Amino acids: CASSLEVQFNYGYTF.

In its sample, this clonotype was seen many times. The chain combines TRBV27 with TRBJ2-6; D gene unclear. Trimming cost V 4 bases and J 2 bases, with 18 bases left between them. Per germline, CDR1 MNHEY and CDR2 SMNVEV (reference sequence). This CDR3 contains 18 residues. CDR3 amino acids: CASSSQRSGITGANVLTF. The DNA for the CDR3 is TGTGCCAGCAGTTCCCAAAGGTCTGGCATCACTGGGGCCAACGTCCTGACTTTC.

Comments on this clonotype: A read error is possible here, since a much larger clone lies one base away. This chain connects TRBV5-6 to TRBJ2-5; D call uncertain. Germline V gene data show CDR1 as SGHDT and CDR2 as YYEEEE. The CDR3 consists of 13 residues. CDR3 amino acids: CASSESLQETLYF. The CDR3 DNA reads TGTGCCAGCAGCGAGTCCCTCCAAGAGACCCTGTACTTC. The full variable domain, in which reference TRBV5-6 and TRBJ2-5 provide the parts outside the CDR3, is DAGVTQSPTHLIKTRGQQVTLRCSPKSGHDTVSWYQQALGQGPQFIFQYYEEEERQRGNFPDRFSGHQFPNYSSELNVNALLLGDSALYLCASSESLQETLYFGPGTRLLVL.

This clonotype was picked up many times. The rearrangement uses TRBV7-2 and TRBJ2-2; the D gene is possibly TRBD2 (6 bases). Germline V lookup: CDR1 SGHTA, CDR2 FQGNSA. The CDR3 is made up of 16 amino acids. The ends were cut back, 1 base at V and 6 bases at J, with 15 bases in the middle. The CDR3 loop is CASSLVGGGRAGELFF. CDR3 coding DNA: TGTGCCAGCAGCTTAGTGGGAGGTGGTCGGGCCGGGGAGCTGTTTTTT.

This clonotype has just a few counts. The chain employs TRBV6-5 and TRBJ2-3; the D call may be TRBD1 or TRBD2 (5 bases each). V was trimmed by 11 bases and J by 2 bases, leaving 23 bases between them. CDR3 length: 16 residues. Germline V gene sequence: CDR1 MNHEY, CDR2 SVGAGI. The CDR3 bases are TGTGCCGTCAAGCGGTTTCCGGGACGCCACACAGATACGCAGTATTTT. Protein sequence: CAVKRFPGRHTDTQYF.